This is a list of T cell receptor beta chains from one sample in a study of technical replicates of blood from a handful of donors. Measured with immunoSEQ multiplex PCR; TCRdb has only the in-frame clones, and not every one. The sample records about 73,000 clones, 90% to 95% being singletons. Input material: T cells isolated from PBMCs. The receptors originated from a human donor in good health. CDR3s include the opening cysteine and the closing phenylalanine or tryptophan. The order of the fields is CDR3 protein, CDR3 DNA, clone size, J gene, V gene, D gene. A D gene is named only where the DNA matches it firmly. Size values are once, few and many counts, or a class for expanded clones, and some rows have none.

CDR3: CASSLGTGPGEQFF
DNA: TGTGCCAGTAGTCTAGGGACAGGTCCTGGGGAGCAGTTCTTC
size: few
J: TRBJ2-1
V: TRBV19
D: TRBD1

CDR3: CASSYGGQGMGNTIYF
DNA: TGTGCCAGCAGTTACGGAGGACAGGGGATGGGAAACACCATATATTTT
size: -
J: TRBJ1-3
V: TRBV6-5
D: TRBD1

CDR3: CASSSSGTSGGTEQFF
DNA: TGTGCCAGCAGCTCATCCGGGACTAGTGGGGGGACTGAGCAGTTCTTC
size: -
J: TRBJ2-1
V: TRBV11-2
D: TRBD2

CDR3: CASSWGSGASYEQYF
DNA: TGTGCCAGTAGTTGGGGTAGCGGGGCCTCCTACGAGCAGTACTTC
size: -
J: TRBJ2-7
V: TRBV19
D: TRBD2

CDR3: CAISEPLADTQYF
DNA: TGTGCCATCAGTGAGCCGTTAGCAGATACGCAGTATTTT
size: -
J: TRBJ2-3
V: TRBV10-3
D: -

CDR3: CASSGSGSSYEQYF
DNA: TGTGCCAGCAGTGGGAGCGGGAGCTCCTACGAGCAGTACTTC
size: -
J: TRBJ2-7
V: TRBV6-5
D: TRBD2

CDR3: CASSHRSREVGNQPQHF
DNA: TGTGCCAGCAGCCACCGTTCTAGGGAGGTAGGCAATCAGCCCCAGCATTTT
size: -
J: TRBJ1-5
V: TRBV7-6
D: -

CDR3: CASSLRGEKLFF
DNA: TGTGCCAGCAGCTTGCGGGGGGAAAAACTGTTTTTT
size: -
J: TRBJ1-4
V: TRBV7-9
D: -

CDR3: CSVELRLAKNIQYF
DNA: TGCAGCGTTGAACTACGTCTAGCCAAAAACATTCAGTACTTC
size: -
J: TRBJ2-4
V: TRBV29-1
D: -

CDR3: CASSLFTSTGNTIYF
DNA: TGTGCCAGCAGCTTATTTACGTCTACTGGAAACACCATATATTTT
size: once
J: TRBJ1-3
V: TRBV11-2
D: -

CDR3: CASSRGDGTRQPQHF
DNA: TGTGCCAGCAGCCGCGGGGACGGGACTAGGCAGCCCCAGCATTTT
size: -
J: TRBJ1-5
V: TRBV7-9
D: -

CDR3: CASSLGLATGELFF
DNA: TGCGCCAGCAGCTTGGGCCTAGCCACCGGGGAGCTGTTTTTT
size: -
J: TRBJ2-2
V: TRBV5-1
D: -

CDR3: CASSEYRGSNQPQHF
DNA: TGTGCCAGCAGTGAGTACAGGGGTAGCAATCAGCCCCAGCATTTT
size: -
J: TRBJ1-5
V: TRBV6-4
D: TRBD1

CDR3: CSVGPLRGGSNEQFF
DNA: TGCAGCGTTGGGCCCCTGCGGGGGGGTTCCAATGAGCAGTTCTTC
size: -
J: TRBJ2-1
V: TRBV29-1
D: TRBD2

CDR3: CASSLRQGAGRDTQYF
DNA: TGTGCCAGCAGCTTACGCCAGGGTGCCGGGCGGGATACGCAGTATTTT
size: -
J: TRBJ2-3
V: TRBV7-8
D: -

CDR3: CASSLWNGDTGELFF
DNA: TGCGCCAGCAGCTTGTGGAACGGGGATACCGGGGAGCTGTTTTTT
size: -
J: TRBJ2-2
V: TRBV5-1
D: -

CDR3: CASSVTSGLSTDTQYF
DNA: TGTGCCAGCAGCGTAACAAGTGGGCTTAGCACAGATACGCAGTATTTT
size: -
J: TRBJ2-3
V: TRBV9
D: -

CDR3: CASSFGLGEANEQFF
DNA: TGCGCCAGCAGCTTCGGACTAGGGGAGGCCAATGAGCAGTTCTTC
size: -
J: TRBJ2-1
V: TRBV5-1
D: TRBD2

CDR3: CASSLGAGAYGYTF
DNA: TGCGCCAGCAGCTTGGGAGCAGGTGCCTATGGCTACACCTTC
size: -
J: TRBJ1-2
V: TRBV5-1
D: -

CDR3: CASSQVGRGYEQYF
DNA: TGTGCCAGCAGTCAGGTGGGCAGGGGCTACGAGCAGTACTTC
size: -
J: TRBJ2-7
V: TRBV6-6
D: -

CDR3: CASSLSTYYEQYF
DNA: TGTGCCAGCAGCTTATCGACTTACTACGAGCAGTACTTC
size: -
J: TRBJ2-7
V: TRBV7-2
D: -

CDR3: CASSVSSSYEQYF
DNA: TGTGCCAGTAGTGTAAGTAGCTCCTACGAGCAGTACTTC
size: -
J: TRBJ2-7
V: TRBV19
D: -

CDR3: CASSQDPAEGAYEQYF
DNA: TGTGCCAGCAGCCAAGATCCGGCTGAGGGGGCCTACGAGCAGTACTTC
size: -
J: TRBJ2-7
V: TRBV4-2
D: -

CDR3: CASSPRYSGETQYF
DNA: TGTGCCAGCAGCCCCCGTTATTCGGGAGAGACCCAGTACTTC
size: -
J: TRBJ2-5
V: TRBV11-3
D: -

CDR3: CASSPGLAGRFEQYF
DNA: TGTGCCAGCAGCCCGGGACTAGCGGGAAGGTTCGAGCAGTACTTC
size: -
J: TRBJ2-7
V: TRBV11-2
D: TRBD2

CDR3: CASSQVGRGVETQYF
DNA: TGCGCCAGCAGCCAAGTCGGGAGGGGGGTTGAGACCCAGTACTTC
size: few
J: TRBJ2-5
V: TRBV4-1
D: TRBD2

CDR3: CASSLTGGSSYEQYF
DNA: TGCGCCAGCAGCTTGACAGGGGGGAGCTCCTACGAGCAGTACTTC
size: -
J: TRBJ2-7
V: TRBV5-1
D: TRBD1

CDR3: CASSFLTSGAPNEQFF
DNA: TGTGCCAGCAGCTTCCTGACTAGCGGGGCCCCCAATGAGCAGTTCTTC
size: -
J: TRBJ2-1
V: TRBV7-3
D: TRBD2

CDR3: CASSQEGGMRTEAFF
DNA: TGTGCCAGCAGCCAAGAGGGGGGAATGCGCACTGAAGCTTTCTTT
size: -
J: TRBJ1-1
V: TRBV14
D: -

CDR3: CASRRLTGARYEQYF
DNA: TGTGCCAGCAGGCGGTTGACAGGGGCCCGCTACGAGCAGTACTTC
size: -
J: TRBJ2-7
V: TRBV6-5
D: TRBD1

CDR3: CASSFLWRGDTDTQYF
DNA: TGTGCCAGCAGCTTTTTATGGCGGGGAGACACAGATACGCAGTATTTT
size: -
J: TRBJ2-3
V: TRBV7-9
D: -

CDR3: CASSSVYVGGGAYSTDTQYF
DNA: TGCGCCAGCAGCTCCGTTTATGTGGGCGGGGGGGCCTATAGCACAGATACGCAGTATTTT
size: once
J: TRBJ2-3
V: TRBV5-1
D: TRBD2

CDR3: CASQGYGTNYGYTF
DNA: TGTGCCAGCCAGGGGTATGGCACCAACTATGGCTACACCTTC
size: once
J: TRBJ1-2
V: TRBV6-6
D: -

CDR3: CASSLVVAGGETQYF
DNA: TGTGCCAGCAGCTTGGTAGTAGCGGGGGGAGAGACCCAGTACTTC
size: once
J: TRBJ2-5
V: TRBV5-4
D: TRBD2

CDR3: CASSETGPFQETQYF
DNA: TGTGCCAGCAGCGAAACCGGTCCTTTCCAAGAGACCCAGTACTTC
size: -
J: TRBJ2-5
V: TRBV7-6
D: -

CDR3: CASSSRGKTRQETQYF
DNA: TGTGCCAGCAGCTCCCGGGGAAAAACTCGTCAAGAGACCCAGTACTTC
size: -
J: TRBJ2-5
V: TRBV4-2
D: -

CDR3: CASSVGQGATGANVLTF
DNA: TGTGCCAGCAGCGTAGGACAGGGGGCGACTGGGGCCAACGTCCTGACTTTC
size: -
J: TRBJ2-6
V: TRBV9
D: TRBD1

CDR3: CASSFKEVSTEAFF
DNA: TGTGCCAGCAGTTTCAAAGAGGTCAGCACTGAAGCTTTCTTT
size: -
J: TRBJ1-1
V: TRBV27
D: -

CDR3: CASSIGISGGGSYEQYF
DNA: TGTGCCAGTAGTATAGGAATTAGCGGAGGAGGTTCCTACGAGCAGTACTTC
size: -
J: TRBJ2-7
V: TRBV19
D: -

CDR3: CASSSGQGQKNTEAFF
DNA: TGCGCCAGCAGCTCCGGACAGGGACAAAAGAACACTGAAGCTTTCTTT
size: -
J: TRBJ1-1
V: TRBV5-1
D: TRBD1

CDR3: CASSLRSGGSAYNEQFF
DNA: TGTGCCAGCAGCTTAAGGTCCGGCGGGAGCGCCTACAATGAGCAGTTCTTC
size: -
J: TRBJ2-1
V: TRBV7-9
D: TRBD2

CDR3: CASHFHGSTEAFF
DNA: TGTGCCAGCCACTTCCACGGGAGCACTGAAGCTTTCTTT
size: once
J: TRBJ1-1
V: TRBV2
D: -

CDR3: CANSETGSGGYTF
DNA: TGTGCCAATTCAGAGACAGGGTCGGGAGGCTACACCTTC
size: -
J: TRBJ1-2
V: TRBV6-6
D: TRBD1

CDR3: CASSHPLRYRENEQFF
DNA: TGTGCCAGCAGCCATCCCCTACGTTATCGAGAGAATGAGCAGTTCTTC
size: -
J: TRBJ2-1
V: TRBV7-6
D: -

CDR3: CASSFTDAYEQYF
DNA: TGTGCCAGCAGCTTTACAGATGCCTACGAGCAGTACTTC
size: -
J: TRBJ2-7
V: TRBV7-9
D: -

CDR3: CPGNRMLTGEAFF
DNA: TGTCCTGGGAACCGCATGTTGACAGGGGAAGCTTTCTTT
size: -
J: TRBJ1-1
V: TRBV22-1
D: -

CDR3: CASSLHGNEQFF
DNA: TGTGCCAGCAGCTTACACGGCAATGAGCAGTTCTTC
size: -
J: TRBJ2-1
V: TRBV11-1
D: -